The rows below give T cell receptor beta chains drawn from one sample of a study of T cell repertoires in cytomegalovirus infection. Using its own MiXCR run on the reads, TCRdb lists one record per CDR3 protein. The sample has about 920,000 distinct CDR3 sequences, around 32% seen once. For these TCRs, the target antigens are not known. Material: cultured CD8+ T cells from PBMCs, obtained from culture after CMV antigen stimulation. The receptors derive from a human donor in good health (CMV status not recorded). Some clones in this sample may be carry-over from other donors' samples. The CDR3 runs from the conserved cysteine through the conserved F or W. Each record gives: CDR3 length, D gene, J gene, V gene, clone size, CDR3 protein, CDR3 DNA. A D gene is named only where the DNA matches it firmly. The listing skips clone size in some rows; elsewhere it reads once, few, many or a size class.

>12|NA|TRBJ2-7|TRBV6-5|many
CASSYTGYEQYF
TGTGCCAGCAGTTATACGGGGTACGAGCAGTACTTC
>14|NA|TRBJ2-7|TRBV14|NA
CASSQDGRTYEQYF
TGTGCCAGCAGCCAAGATGGTCGGACCTACGAGCAGTACTTC
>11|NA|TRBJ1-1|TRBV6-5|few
CASIINGEAFF
TGTGCCAGCATCATCAACGGGGAAGCTTTCTTT
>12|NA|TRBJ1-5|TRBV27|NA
CASSTGHAPQHF
TGTGCCAGCAGCACAGGTCACGCGCCCCAGCATTTT
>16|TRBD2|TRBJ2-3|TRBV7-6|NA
CASSLGASGATDTQYF
TGTGCCAGCAGCTTAGGGGCTAGCGGGGCAACAGATACGCAGTATTTT
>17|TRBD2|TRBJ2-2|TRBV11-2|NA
CASSHWTSGGRTGELFF
TGTGCCAGCAGCCATTGGACTAGCGGGGGGCGAACCGGGGAGCTGTTTTTT
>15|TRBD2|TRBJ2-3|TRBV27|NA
CASSQRTSGVDTQYF
TGTGCCAGCAGTCAACGGACTAGCGGGGTAGATACGCAGTATTTT
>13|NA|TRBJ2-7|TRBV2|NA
CASRPTSNDEQYF
TGTGCCAGCAGGCCAACCTCCAACGACGAGCAGTACTTC
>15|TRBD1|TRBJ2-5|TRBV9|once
CSSSVGGQGRETQYF
TGTTCCAGCAGCGTAGGGGGACAGGGAAGAGAGACCCAGTACTTC
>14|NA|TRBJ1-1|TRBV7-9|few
CASSIGGVNTEAFF
TGTGCCAGCAGCATAGGAGGGGTGAACACTGAAGCTTTCTTT
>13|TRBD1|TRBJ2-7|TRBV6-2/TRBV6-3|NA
CASEAGGYNEQYF
TGTGCCAGCGAGGCAGGGGGTTACAACGAGCAGTACTTC
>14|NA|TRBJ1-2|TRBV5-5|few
CASSLGPGVYGYTF
TGTGCCAGCAGTTTGGGACCCGGAGTCTATGGCTACACCTTC
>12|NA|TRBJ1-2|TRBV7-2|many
CASSLQSYGYTF
TGTGCCAGCAGCTTACAGAGCTATGGCTACACCTTC
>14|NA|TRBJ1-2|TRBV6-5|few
CASSAMAGNYGYTF
TGTGCCAGCAGTGCAATGGCAGGGAACTATGGCTACACCTTC
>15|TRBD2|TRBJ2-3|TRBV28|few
CASSSAGGRVDTQYF
TGTGCCAGCAGTTCCGCGGGGGGCAGGGTAGATACGCAGTATTTT
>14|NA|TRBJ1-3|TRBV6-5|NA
CASSYMGSGNTIYF
TGTGCCAGCAGTTATATGGGTTCTGGAAACACCATATATTTT
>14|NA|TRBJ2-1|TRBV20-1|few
CSARVDSSYNEQFF
TGCAGTGCTAGAGTCGATAGCTCCTACAATGAGCAGTTCTTC
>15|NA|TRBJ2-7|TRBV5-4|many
CASSPGHQFGYEQYF
TGTGCCAGCAGCCCAGGACACCAGTTTGGCTACGAGCAGTACTTC
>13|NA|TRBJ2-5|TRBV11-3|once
CASSSRAQETQYF
TGTGCCAGCAGCTCAAGGGCCCAAGAGACCCAGTACTTC
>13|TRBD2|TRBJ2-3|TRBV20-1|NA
CSAMGTTTDTQYF
TGCAGTGCTATGGGGACTACCACAGATACGCAGTATTTT
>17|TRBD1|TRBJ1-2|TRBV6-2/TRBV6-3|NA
CVSSYATGTGPNYGYTF
TGTGTCAGCAGTTACGCCACCGGGACAGGCCCGAACTATGGCTACACCTTC
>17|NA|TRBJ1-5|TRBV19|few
CASRPEQGTYSNQPQHF
TGTGCCAGTAGGCCGGAACAGGGAACTTATAGCAATCAGCCCCAGCATTTT
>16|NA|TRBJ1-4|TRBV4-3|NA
CASSQVRSATNEKLFF
TGCGCCAGCAGCCAAGTGAGGTCAGCAACTAATGAAAAACTGTTTTTT
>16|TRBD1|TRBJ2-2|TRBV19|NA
CASSIATGGLNGELFF
TGTGCCAGTAGTATAGCGACAGGGGGCTTGAACGGGGAGCTGTTTTTT
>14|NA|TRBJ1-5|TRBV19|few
CASSSYTSNQPQHF
TGTGCCAGTAGTTCATACACCAGCAATCAGCCCCAGCATTTT
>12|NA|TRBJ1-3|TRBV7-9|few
CASSSLVYTIYF
TGTGCCAGCAGCTCCCTGGTGTACACCATATATTTT
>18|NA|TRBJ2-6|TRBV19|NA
CASSILVQGNSGANVLTF
TGTGCCAGTAGTATTTTGGTTCAGGGAAACTCTGGGGCCAACGTCCTGACTTTC
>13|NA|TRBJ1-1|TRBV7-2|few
CASLYAGLGKAFF
TGTGCCAGCTTATATGCGGGGTTGGGAAAAGCTTTCTTT
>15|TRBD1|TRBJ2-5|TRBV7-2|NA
CASSSRDRVSETQYF
TGTGCCAGCAGCTCCCGGGACAGGGTTAGTGAGACCCAGTACTTC
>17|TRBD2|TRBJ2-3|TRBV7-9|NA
CASRPGTSGGATDTQYF
TGTGCCAGCAGACCCGGGACTAGCGGGGGGGCCACAGATACGCAGTATTTT
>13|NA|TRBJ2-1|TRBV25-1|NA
CASTSPGHAEQFF
TGTGCCAGCACTTCCCCGGGACACGCTGAGCAGTTCTTC
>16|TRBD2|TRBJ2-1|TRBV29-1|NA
CSVEEGLAGLYNEQFF
TGCAGCGTTGAAGAAGGGCTAGCGGGACTCTACAATGAGCAGTTCTTC
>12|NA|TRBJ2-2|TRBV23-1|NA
CASSSLHGELFF
TGCGCCAGCAGCTCATTGCACGGGGAGCTGTTTTTT
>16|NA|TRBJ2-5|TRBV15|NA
CATSRDPKLYQETQYF
TGTGCCACCAGCAGAGACCCCAAGCTGTACCAAGAGACCCAGTACTTC
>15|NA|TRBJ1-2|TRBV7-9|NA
CASSLDGRGNYGYTF
TGTGCCAGCAGCTTAGACGGCAGGGGCAACTATGGCTACACCTTC